This T cell receptor beta chain emerged from a study of blood T cells in healthy people across ages. General study results and limits: There was a strong correlation between TCR beta diversity and naive T cell percentage. In older individuals, TCR beta diversity per million T cells was lower, falling roughly linearly with age.

Remarks on this clonotype: The antigen is not known.

For every donor, a draw yielded approximately 9.9 milliliters of peripheral blood. The total RNA that was extracted per sample amounted to at least 5.5 micrograms. Losses at the gene ends were 5 bases for V and 5 bases for J; bases not matched to a gene: 10. The CDR3 has 16 residues. Germline V gene sequence: CDR1 MNHEY, CDR2 SMNVEV (reference sequence). The authors ran a second PCR of about 6 to 12 cycles using a sample-barcoded 5' primer and a J-beta primer mix. From the 5' RACE reads, TCRdb called clonotypes with MiXCR, one entry per CDR3 protein. The profile shows under 2,000,000 distinct CDR3 sequences, around half of them singletons.

This receptor was identified in a woman aged 40 to 50 in good health. V and J are TRBV27 and TRBJ2-1; 9 bases line up with TRBD2. Sequencing used blood. The CDR3: CASSPMTSGFNNEQFF. Written as DNA, the CDR3 is TGTGCCAGCAGTCCGATGACTAGCGGATTCAACAATGAGCAGTTCTTC.